One TCR beta chain is described in this entry. This record comes from a study of early T cells in non-severe SARS-CoV-2 infection. The V gene's germline CDR1 is SGHTA and CDR2 FQGNSA. There are 14 residues in the CDR3. Between the trimmed V and J ends, which lost 6 bases and 0 bases, there was a span of 9 bases. TCRdb fed the 5' RACE reads into MiXCR, producing one record per CDR3 protein. The sample records tens of thousands of distinct CDR3 sequences, less than 20% being singletons. The origin of this receptor is an adult who was a healthcare worker with PCR-confirmed SARS-CoV-2 infection or an uninfected control (not recorded which). This chain connects TRBV7-2 to TRBJ2-1; D gene unclear. The material was whole blood, obtained at baseline. The CDR3, as DNA: TGTGCCAGCAGGAGGATTAGCTCCTACAATGAGCAGTTCTTC. Amino acid sequence: CASRRISSYNEQFF.